This T cell receptor (beta chain) was captured by sequencing in a study of blood T cell repertoires in COVID-19. Study background: COVID-19 samples from acute and convalescent phases originated in the United States, Italy and Spain.

This CDR3 has 16 residues. Germline-derived CDR1 and CDR2 are SQVTM and ANQGSEA. The V and J ends lost 0 bases and 0 bases, in that order; junction bases with no gene match: 4. In the original analysis: Nucleated cell counts were estimated from reference gene primer amplification. The data were produced by immunoSEQ multiplex PCR, yet TCRdb's version contains in-frame clones alone and is incomplete. Clone size and V and J calls were adopted from that table, with D and trimming inferred from the DNA. This sample has some 220,000 clones, with approximately 80% found just once. V gene TRBV29-1 combines with J gene TRBJ2-1; 8 bases line up with TRBD1. The sequencing sample was made of peripheral blood. The TCR sequence derives from a woman aged 80 or over with active or convalescent COVID-19. CDR3 amino acids: CSVEEGRGLSYNEQFF. The CDR3, as DNA: TGCAGCGTTGAAGAGGGCAGGGGGCTCTCCTACAATGAGCAGTTCTTC.